This T cell receptor (beta chain) derives from a study of control samples from healthy donors and cancer patients. With 4 bases clipped from V and 6 bases from J, the junction kept 7 bases outside the gene matches. In germline, CDR1 is KGHSH, CDR2 LQKENI. The length of the CDR3 is 15 residues. The assay was immunoSEQ multiplex PCR, and TCRdb's table has in-frame clones only and misses some. The sample includes 170,000 or so clones, around 89% seen only once; the top ten take 1.1% to 1.5%. The chain couples TRBV18 to TRBJ1-1, with 11 bases identical to TRBD1. This clonotype was sampled from a woman aged 45-65 years in good health. Specimen: blood. The CDR3 nucleotides read TGTGCCAGCTCACAGGACAGGGGGCAAAAGTCTGAAGCTTTCTTT. Protein sequence: CASSQDRGQKSEAFF.